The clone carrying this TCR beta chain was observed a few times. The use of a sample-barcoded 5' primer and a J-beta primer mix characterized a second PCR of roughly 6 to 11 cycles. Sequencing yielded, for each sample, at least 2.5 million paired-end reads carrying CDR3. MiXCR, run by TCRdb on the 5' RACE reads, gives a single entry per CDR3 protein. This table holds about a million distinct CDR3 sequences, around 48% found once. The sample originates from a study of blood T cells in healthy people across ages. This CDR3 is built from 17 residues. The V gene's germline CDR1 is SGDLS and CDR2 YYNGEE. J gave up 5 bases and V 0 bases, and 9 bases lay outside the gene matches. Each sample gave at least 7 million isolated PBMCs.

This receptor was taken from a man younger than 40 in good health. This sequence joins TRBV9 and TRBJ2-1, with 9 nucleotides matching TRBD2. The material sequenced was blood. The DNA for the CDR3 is TGTGCCAGCAGCGTAGGGGTAGCGGGGGTTCGGGACAATGAGCAGTTCTTC. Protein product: CASSVGVAGVRDNEQFF.